The 10 T cell receptor beta chains below were found in one sample sequenced in a study of shared clonotypes between healthy human individuals. Assay: immunoSEQ multiplex PCR; the TCRdb copy retains only in-frame clones and omits some. The table lists about 2.4 million clones, 93% of them singletons. The sequenced material came from naive CD4+ T cells from PBMCs. Subset: CD45RA+ positively selected. These receptors were taken from a man between 18 and 35 years old in good health. Some clones in this sample may be carry-over from other donors' samples.

The rearrangement joins TRBV2 to TRBJ1-2; TRBD1 aligns across 9 bases. CDR3 length: 17 residues. V was pared by 4 bases and J by 4 bases, with 13 bases of the junction left unmatched. Germline CDR1 is SNHLY and CDR2 is FYNNEI. The CDR3 bases are TGTGCCAGCAGTGTTCTCGGGACAGGGATCCCTTTCTATGGCTACACCTTC. This encodes CASSVLGTGIPFYGYTF.

The chain is built from TRBV20-1 and TRBJ2-1, with unresolved D. V gave up 3 bases and J gave up 12 bases, with 3 bases separating them. CDR3 size: 8 residues. Germline CDR1 DFQATT, CDR2 SNEGSKA (reference sequence). Here the CDR3 DNA reads TGCAGTGCTAGCCGGCAGTTCTTC. It codes for CSASRQFF.

The gene calls are TRBV10-3 and TRBJ2-1; the match to TRBD1 covers 7 bases. V lost 8 bases, J lost 3 bases, and 4 bases stayed unmatched. Germline lookup yields CDR1 ENHRY and CDR2 SYGVKD. CDR3 length: 13 amino acids. In DNA, the CDR3 is TGTGCCATCGAGTCAGGGGGCTACAATGAGCAGTTCTTC. Its protein product is CAIESGGYNEQFF.

CDR3 sequence reads: CASSPTSGEKLFF. As DNA, the CDR3 is TGTGCCAGCAGCCCGACCTCAGGTGAAAAACTGTTTTTT. The chain carries TRBV7-9 and TRBJ1-4; D unclear. The CDR3 runs 13 residues. V gave up 5 bases and J gave up 7 bases, with 11 bases separating them. CDR1 is SEHNR and CDR2 is FQNEAQ in the germline V gene (reference sequence).

This chain connects TRBV6-5 to TRBJ2-6, with D possibly being TRBD2 (5 bases). Per the germline V gene, CDR1 is MNHEY and CDR2 is SVGAGI. V lost 6 bases, J lost 1 base, and 7 bases lay in between. The CDR3 spans 14 residues. The CDR3: CASRRDSGANVLTF. As DNA, the CDR3 is TGTGCCAGCAGGAGGGATTCTGGGGCCAACGTCCTGACTTTC.

This chain uses TRBV5-4 with TRBJ1-5; no clear D gene. The germline V gene has CDR1 SGHNT and CDR2 YYREEE (reference sequence). The CDR3 runs to 15 residues. The V gene lost 5 bases and the J gene lost 5 bases, with 17 bases spanning the gap. CDR3 DNA: TGTGCCAGCAGTCGCCGTGGAGGGTATGATCAGCCCCAGCATTTT. Translated: CASSRRGGYDQPQHF.

CDR3 coding DNA: TGTGCCAGCAGTTACTCGTGGGACAGGGAATCACCCCTCCACTTT. Translated: CASSYSWDRESPLHF. The chain carries TRBV6-5 and TRBJ1-6, with 9 bases aligning to TRBD1. Germline loops: CDR1 MNHEY, CDR2 SVGAGI. The CDR3 covers 15 residues. V was pared by 0 bases and J by 10 bases, with 4 bases of the junction left unmatched.

Comment on this clone: Distinct nucleotide sequences in the sample also encode this CDR3. The CDR3 DNA reads TGTGCCAGCTCACCAGACGGTACCTACGAGCAGTACTTC. It encodes CASSPDGTYEQYF. V and J are TRBV18 and TRBJ2-7; D call uncertain. Trimming removed 2 bases from V and 2 bases from J, with 7 bases in between. This CDR3 spans 13 amino acids. Per germline, CDR1 KGHSH and CDR2 LQKENI.

The chain couples TRBV28 to TRBJ2-1, with 9 bases matching TRBD2. The germline V gene has CDR1 MDHEN and CDR2 SYDVKM. V shed 2 bases, J shed 7 bases, and the junction held 9 bases outside the gene matches. The CDR3 sequence is 16 residues long. This chain's CDR3 is CASSLGRSSGKNEQFF. DNA of the CDR3: TGTGCCAGCAGTTTAGGTAGGTCTAGCGGGAAGAATGAGCAGTTCTTC.

The chain carries TRBV7-9 and TRBJ2-7, with 7 nucleotides matching TRBD2. The CDR3 loop spans 14 amino acids. Germline values: CDR1 SEHNR, CDR2 FQNEAQ (reference sequence). With 5 bases clipped from V and 1 base from J, the junction kept 5 bases outside the gene matches. In DNA form, the CDR3 reads TGTGCCAGCAGCCCCAGCGGGAATTCCTACGAGCAGTACTTC. Translated, it gives CASSPSGNSYEQYF.